These 10 T cell receptor beta chains were all obtained from the same sample, sequenced in a study of T cell responses to AZD1222 COVID-19 vaccine. Clones were read by immunoSEQ multiplex PCR, and TCRdb kept only the in-frame ones, dropping some. The sample shows about 130,000 clones, around 92% of them seen only once. The specimen was peripheral blood, collected on day 0 of AZD1222 vaccination. These receptors all stem from an adult in good health.

V usage is TRBV4-3 and J usage is TRBJ1-2; 8 nucleotides line up with TRBD1. CDR1 is LGHNA and CDR2 is YSLEER in the germline V gene. The CDR3 is 16 amino acids. V trimming: 0 bases; J trimming: 6 bases; junction bases outside the gene matches: 9. The CDR3 DNA reads as TGCGCCAGCAGCCAAGATATCCCCGACAGGGGAGATGGCTACACCTTC. This translates into CASSQDIPDRGDGYTF.

The chain has TRBV28 and TRBJ1-2; D not certain. Deletions cut 6 bases from V and 4 bases from J, with 15 bases between. This CDR3 contains 14 residues. Germline V gene data show CDR1 as MDHEN and CDR2 as SYDVKM. The CDR3 DNA sequence: TGTGCCAGCAGGACCTCAAGGCAGGCCTATGGCTACACCTTC. It codes for CASRTSRQAYGYTF.

The chain links TRBV5-6 to TRBJ2-3; D gene unclear. The CDR3 spans 16 residues. The germline CDR1 and CDR2 sequences are SGHDT and YYEEEE. Deletions cut 4 bases from V and 6 bases from J, with 21 bases between. The CDR3: CASSLRKQTPWDTQYF. The CDR3 nucleotides read TGTGCCAGCAGCCTCCGTAAGCAAACCCCCTGGGATACGCAGTATTTT.

The genes are TRBV27 and TRBJ2-6; a weak D match, TRBD2 (5 bases). The V gene lost 5 bases and the J gene lost 1 base, with 12 bases spanning the gap. The CDR3 is 16 amino acids. Germline V gene sequence: CDR1 MNHEY, CDR2 SMNVEV (reference sequence). The chain's CDR3 is CASSRQTGSGANVLTF. In nucleotides, the CDR3 is TGTGCCAGCAGTCGCCAGACGGGGTCTGGGGCCAACGTCCTGACTTTC.

About this clone itself: Its ends do not fully match the called genes, so a read error is possible. This chain uses TRBV5-4 with TRBJ2-7; TRBD1 matches at 9 bases. From germline, CDR1 is SGHNT and CDR2 YYREEE (reference sequence). The CDR3 contains 13 residues. CDR3 sequence: CASSLGPGTGSLF. Here the CDR3 DNA reads TGTGCCAGCAGCTTGGGGCCCGGGACAGGGAGTCTATTC.

The chain couples TRBV2 to TRBJ2-2; D uncertain. Germline CDR1 reads SNHLY; CDR2 reads FYNNEI. The CDR3 loop spans 15 amino acids. V was trimmed by 4 bases and J by 1 base, leaving 10 bases between them. CDR3 in DNA: TGTGCCAGCAGTGTAAGGAGTGGGAACACCGGGGAGCTGTTTTTT. Translating it yields CASSVRSGNTGELFF.

V and J are TRBV27 and TRBJ1-1; the match to TRBD1 covers 8 bases. This CDR3 has 17 amino acids. Trimming cost V 7 bases and J 2 bases; bases outside gene matches: 15. Germline V gene lookup returns CDR1 MNHEY and CDR2 SMNVEV (reference sequence). The CDR3 here is CASIPAHDRGYNTEAFF. Written as DNA, the CDR3 is TGTGCCAGCATCCCCGCCCATGACAGGGGCTATAACACTGAAGCTTTCTTT.

The chain employs TRBV7-2 and TRBJ2-7, with a weak D call TRBD2 (6 bases). The germline gives CDR1 SGHTA, CDR2 FQGNSA. The CDR3 has 14 amino acids. The V end lost 4 bases, the J end lost 1 base, and 11 bases lay between the germline ends. In nucleotides, the CDR3 is TGTGCCAGCAGCTCCTCTGGAGGGTCCTACGAGCAGTACTTC. Encoded protein: CASSSSGGSYEQYF.

V and J are TRBV18 and TRBJ1-1, with D unclear. Germline values: CDR1 KGHSH, CDR2 LQKENI. CDR3 length: 12 residues. V was clipped by 6 bases and J by 5 bases, with 10 bases between them. CDR3 in DNA: TGTGCCAGCTCCCTCCTCGGAACTGAAGCTTTCTTT. Residues: CASSLLGTEAFF.

The chain employs TRBV23-1 and TRBJ1-4, with 7 nucleotides matching TRBD1. TRBV23-1 is classed as an ORF, of uncertain function. J lost 8 bases, V lost 2 bases, and 17 bases had no gene match. The CDR3 covers 18 residues. The CDR3 spells CASSQRIKQGRRDEKLFF. The CDR3 bases are TGCGCCAGCAGTCAAAGAATAAAACAGGGGCGGAGGGACGAAAAACTGTTTTTT.